These 13 T cell receptor beta chains originate from one sample sequenced in a study of blood T cell repertoires in COVID-19. The repertoire was sequenced with immunoSEQ multiplex PCR; TCRdb's copy has only in-frame clones and lacks some. The sample lists about 280,000 clones; around 85% were seen once. The sequenced material came from PBMCs or T cells enriched from blood (not recorded which). The receptors originated from a woman between 45 and 60 years old who had recovered from COVID-19.

The J gene is TRBJ2-3, the V gene TRBV10-2; D is possibly TRBD2 (6 bases). V dropped 6 bases and J dropped 0 bases, with 10 bases sitting between them. Germline-derived CDR1 and CDR2 are WSHSY and SAAADI. The CDR3 sequence is 14 residues long. As DNA, the CDR3 is TGCGCCAGCAGAGATCGGGGGAGCACAGATACGCAGTATTTT. As protein: CASRDRGSTDTQYF.

The table lists this clone with a count of one. J is TRBJ2-5 and V is TRBV19, with 13 bases that match TRBD2. Germline values: CDR1 LNHDA, CDR2 SQIVND (reference sequence). V shed 4 bases, J shed 5 bases, and the junction held 1 base outside the gene matches. The CDR3 contains 14 residues. CDR3 amino acids: CASSKGLAGETQYF. The CDR3 nucleotides are TGTGCCAGTAGTAAGGGACTAGCGGGGGAGACCCAGTACTTC. Variable domain in full (rest from reference TRBV19 and TRBJ2-5): DGGITQSPKYLFRKEGQNVTLSCEQNLNHDAMYWYRQDPGQGLRLIYYSQIVNDFQKGDIAEGYSVSREKKESFPLTVTSAQKNPTAFYLCASSKGLAGETQYFGPGTRLLVL.

The chain couples TRBV28 to TRBJ1-4; D unclear. Germline V CDR1 and CDR2: MDHEN, SYDVKM. The CDR3 sequence is 12 residues long. Trimming took off 6 bases at V and 8 bases at J, with 10 bases between the two ends. The CDR3 nucleotides read TGTGCCAGCAGCCCTCTTTCCGAAAAACTGTTTTTT. Its protein product is CASSPLSEKLFF.

The chain couples TRBV2 to TRBJ1-1; D uncertain. The length of the CDR3 is 13 residues. Per germline, CDR1 SNHLY and CDR2 FYNNEI. Trimming pared 7 bases from V and 5 bases from J, leaving 14 bases between. CDR3 in DNA: TGTGCCAGCACCCCTAAGCCCAGGACTGAAGCTTTCTTT. This codes for CASTPKPRTEAFF.

The gene calls are TRBV5-1 and TRBJ1-4; D call uncertain. Between the trimmed V and J ends, which lost 7 bases and 5 bases, there was a span of 15 bases. This CDR3 is built from 14 residues. Looked up from germline, CDR1 is SGHRS and CDR2 is YFSETQ. Written as DNA, the CDR3 is TGCGCCAGCTACTCAACAACAGAAAATGAAAAACTGTTTTTT. Its protein is CASYSTTENEKLFF.

The rearrangement links TRBV15 to TRBJ1-1; D might be TRBD1 (6 bases). The CDR3 consists of 15 residues. Trimming pared 1 base from V and 1 base from J, leaving 10 bases between. Germline V CDR1 and CDR2: LNHNV, YYDKDF (reference sequence). The chain's CDR3 is CATSRGGTRNTEAFF. The CDR3 DNA sequence: TGTGCCACCAGCAGAGGGGGGACACGGAACACTGAAGCTTTCTTT.

There are a few counts of this clone. This chain connects TRBV19 to TRBJ1-5, with a possible D match to TRBD1 (5 bases). The CDR3 is 16 residues long. CDR1 LNHDA and CDR2 SQIVND come from the germline V gene (reference sequence). The V gene lost 5 bases and the J gene lost 9 bases, with 23 bases spanning the gap. This chain's CDR3 is CASSPLPGPGGGPQHF. For the CDR3, the DNA is TGTGCCAGTAGTCCCCTCCCGGGACCGGGCGGGGGGCCCCAGCATTTT.

The rearrangement uses TRBV28 and TRBJ1-5, with D possibly being TRBD1 (5 bases). Germline V lookup: CDR1 MDHEN, CDR2 SYDVKM. CDR3 length: 13 amino acids. V gave up 5 bases and J gave up 4 bases, with 9 bases separating them. Written as DNA, the CDR3 is TGTGCCAGCAGTGCGGGGCTTAATCAGCCCCAGCATTTT. Its protein is CASSAGLNQPQHF.

This clone was observed a few times. This chain uses TRBV7-2 with TRBJ2-5, with 9 bases that match TRBD2. CDR1 is SGHTA and CDR2 is FQGNSA in the germline V gene. This CDR3 comprises 15 residues. V lost 8 bases to trimming and J lost 1 base; unmatched junction nucleotides: 8. The CDR3 nucleotides read TGTGCCAGCGCCGAGGGTAGCGGGAGCCAAGAGACCCAGTACTTC. Its translation: CASAEGSGSQETQYF.

V and J are TRBV7-9 and TRBJ1-1, with 8 positions matching TRBD1. Germline V gives CDR1 SEHNR, CDR2 FQNEAQ (reference sequence). V trimming: 5 bases; J trimming: 5 bases; junction bases outside the gene matches: 10. This CDR3 comprises 15 residues. The CDR3 nucleotides read TGTGCCAGCAGCGCCGCAGGGGGCCGTCAAACTGAAGCTTTCTTT. Its translation is CASSAAGGRQTEAFF.

With respect to this clone: An end of the junction does not agree with germline; a read error may underlie this. The chain is built from TRBV18 and TRBJ1-2, with TRBD1 matching over 9 bases. The germline V gene encodes CDR1 KGHSH and CDR2 LQKENI. This CDR3 comprises 13 residues. The CDR3 here is CASSADRGYDYTF. The CDR3 DNA reads as TGTGCCAGCTCTGCCGACAGGGGGTATGACTACACCTTC.

The CDR3 spells CASMDRASGANVLTF. The DNA for the CDR3 is TGTGCCAGCATGGACAGGGCCTCTGGGGCCAACGTCCTGACTTTC. The rearrangement joins TRBV19 to TRBJ2-6; TRBD1 aligns across 8 bases. Germline loops: CDR1 LNHDA, CDR2 SQIVND (reference sequence). The V segment lost 9 bases and the J segment 0 bases; nucleotides outside the gene matches: 4. This CDR3 is 15 amino acids long. Supplemented by reference TRBV19 and TRBJ2-6, the full variable domain reads DGGITQSPKYLFRKEGQNVTLSCEQNLNHDAMYWYRQDPGQGLRLIYYSQIVNDFQKGDIAEGYSVSREKKESFPLTVTSAQKNPTAFYLCASMDRASGANVLTFGAGSRLTVL.

The chain couples TRBV30 to TRBJ2-2, with TRBD2 matching over 11 bases. CDR1 GTSNPN and CDR2 SVGIG come from the germline V gene (reference sequence). After removal of 3 bases from V and 1 base from J, the junction contained 4 bases not matched to a gene. CDR3 size: 16 residues. The CDR3 protein is CAWRLGLAGNTGELFF. CDR3 sequence (DNA): TGTGCCTGGAGACTAGGACTAGCGGGGAACACCGGGGAGCTGTTTTTT. Supplemented by reference TRBV30 and TRBJ2-2, the full variable domain reads SQTIHQWPATLVQPVGSPLSLECTVEGTSNPNLYWYRQAAGRGLQLLFYSVGIGQISSEVPQNLSASRPQDRQFILSSKKLLLSDSGFYLCAWRLGLAGNTGELFFGEGSRLTVL.